These 20 T cell receptor beta chains originate from one sample sequenced in a study of blood T cell repertoires in COVID-19. The method was immunoSEQ multiplex PCR; TCRdb's version includes in-frame clones alone and lacks a portion of them. The sample contains roughly 520,000 clones, approximately 88% of which appear only once. Sequencing was performed on PBMCs or T cells enriched from blood (not recorded which). The receptors were gathered from a woman aged 40 to 55 who had recovered from COVID-19.

The chain joins TRBV28 to TRBJ1-1; D remains ambiguous. Trimming left V 2 bases short and J 0 bases short, with 7 bases between. The CDR3 is 14 residues long. Germline lookup yields CDR1 MDHEN and CDR2 SYDVKM. The CDR3 coding sequence is TGTGCCAGCAGTTTAGGGCAGCTGAACACTGAAGCTTTCTTT. Translated, it gives CASSLGQLNTEAFF.

The J gene is TRBJ2-7, the V gene TRBV7-6; 8 bases fit TRBD2. The V segment lost 6 bases and the J segment 0 bases; nucleotides outside the gene matches: 4. The CDR3 has 14 amino acids. Per germline, CDR1 SGHVS and CDR2 FNYEAQ. The CDR3 coding sequence is TGTGCCAGCAGTACTAGCGGCAACTCCTACGAGCAGTACTTC. As protein: CASSTSGNSYEQYF.

This clone was counted a single time. V gene TRBV14 combines with J gene TRBJ1-2; 8 bases align to TRBD1. This CDR3 contains 16 residues. V lost 3 bases, J lost 4 bases, and 10 bases stayed unmatched. Per the germline V gene, CDR1 is SGHDN and CDR2 is FVKESK. CDR3 amino acids: CASSHGTGLGGYGYTF. CDR3 DNA: TGTGCCAGCAGCCACGGGACAGGACTTGGGGGCTATGGCTACACCTTC.

The genes are TRBV19 and TRBJ2-7, with 7 bases aligning to TRBD2. The CDR3 has 13 residues. Germline assignment: CDR1 LNHDA and CDR2 SQIVND (reference sequence). V was pared by 6 bases and J by 5 bases, with 7 bases of the junction left unmatched. The DNA for the CDR3 is TGTGCCAGTAGGTCCCTTCTAGCGGACGAGCAGTACTTC. This translates into CASRSLLADEQYF.

The chain combines TRBV24-1 with TRBJ2-5, with D possibly TRBD2 on 5 matching bases. The V end was cut by 5 bases, the J end by 5 bases, with 8 bases between. The CDR3 covers 12 residues. Germline V gene lookup returns CDR1 KGHDR and CDR2 SFDVKD. CDR3 sequence reads: CATSGTAETQYF. CDR3 in DNA: TGTGCCACCAGTGGGACTGCGGAGACCCAGTACTTC.

The chain carries TRBV6-5 and TRBJ2-1; 8 nucleotides align to TRBD1. There are 16 residues in the CDR3. After removal of 6 bases from V and 5 bases from J, the junction contained 12 bases not matched to a gene. CDR1 MNHEY and CDR2 SVGAGI come from the germline V gene. CDR3 DNA: TGTGCCAGCAGCTACCTCCGACAGGGGAGAAACAATGAGCAGTTCTTC. Protein product: CASSYLRQGRNNEQFF.

The chain couples TRBV10-3 to TRBJ1-2; tentatively, D is TRBD1 (5 bases). The germline gives CDR1 ENHRY, CDR2 SYGVKD. Trimming stripped 3 bases from V and 5 bases from J, with 10 bases between. The CDR3 sequence is 13 residues long. CDR3 coding DNA: TGTGCCATCAGTGAAGGCAGGGAATATGGCTACACCTTC. As protein: CAISEGREYGYTF.

This chain connects TRBV28 to TRBJ2-1; maybe TRBD1 (6 bases). Germline CDR1 MDHEN, CDR2 SYDVKM. The length of the CDR3 is 16 residues. V was shortened by 3 bases and J by 5 bases, with 17 bases between the two germline ends. The CDR3, as DNA: TGTGCCAGCAGTTTCCCGGGACATCCTACGGACAATGAGCAGTTCTTC. It codes for CASSFPGHPTDNEQFF.

Concerning this clone: The same CDR3 also results from other DNA sequences found in this sample. J is TRBJ1-1 and V is TRBV5-1, with 9 bases aligning to TRBD1. CDR1 is SGHRS and CDR2 is YFSETQ in the germline V gene. V was clipped by 0 bases and J by 0 bases; unmatched bases: 0. The CDR3 spans 15 residues. The CDR3: CASSLGTGVNTEAFF. CDR3 DNA sequence: TGCGCCAGCAGCTTGGGGACAGGGGTGAACACTGAAGCTTTCTTT.

CDR3 DNA: TGTGCCTCCGAAGGGGGCCGTAACCGAAACACCATATATTTT. It encodes CASEGGRNRNTIYF. This sequence joins TRBV30 and TRBJ1-3, with TRBD1 matching over 7 bases. Germline values: CDR1 GTSNPN, CDR2 SVGIG (reference sequence). The ends lost 7 bases at V and 5 bases at J; junction bases unmatched: 11. The CDR3 runs 14 residues.

In DNA form, the CDR3 reads TGTGCCAGCAGCGTAGATTGGCGGACCTACGAGCAGTACTTC. It encodes CASSVDWRTYEQYF. V usage is TRBV9 and J usage is TRBJ2-7; D uncertain. V dropped 0 bases and J dropped 2 bases, with 9 bases sitting between them. This CDR3 contains 14 residues. Per the germline V gene, CDR1 is SGDLS and CDR2 is YYNGEE.

The chain is built from TRBV6-2 or TRBV6-3 and TRBJ1-3, with TRBD1 as a possible D gene (5 bases). Germline CDR1 and CDR2: MNHEY and SVGEGT. The CDR3 covers 15 residues. V lost 0 bases and J lost 3, with 9 bases in between. CDR3 sequence (DNA): TGTGCCAGCAGTTACTCCCAGGGATTTGGAAACACCATATATTTT. Amino acid sequence: CASSYSQGFGNTIYF.

This rearrangement joins TRBV10-3 to TRBJ2-3; perhaps TRBD1 as D (6 bases). CDR1 ENHRY and CDR2 SYGVKD come from the germline V gene. This CDR3 is built from 17 residues. V was clipped by 2 bases and J by 0 bases, with 15 bases between them. In nucleotides, the CDR3 is TGTGCCATCAGTGAGCCCGAAGGACAGCCTAGCACAGATACGCAGTATTTT. Amino acid sequence: CAISEPEGQPSTDTQYF.

V and J are TRBV10-1 and TRBJ2-7, with 10 bases identical to TRBD1. V lost 5 bases, J lost 3 bases, and 4 bases stayed unmatched. This CDR3 spans 14 amino acids. CDR1 is WNHNN and CDR2 is SYGVQD in the germline V gene (reference sequence). In DNA, the CDR3 is TGCGCCAGCAGTCCACGGGACAGGGGCTACGAGCAGTACTTC. This gives the protein CASSPRDRGYEQYF.

This rearrangement joins TRBV7-2 to TRBJ2-3; TRBD2 matches at 15 bases. The CDR3 sequence is 17 residues long. With V trimmed by 5 bases and J by 6 bases, 9 bases remained unmatched. CDR1 and CDR2 from the germline V gene are SGHTA and FQGNSA. CDR3 nucleotides: TGTGCCAGCAGCCGTCGGACTAGCGGGAGGGCATGGGATACGCAGTATTTT. Its protein product is CASSRRTSGRAWDTQYF. The full variable domain, in which reference TRBV7-2 and TRBJ2-3 provide the parts outside the CDR3, is GAGVSQSPSNKVTEKGKDVELRCDPISGHTALYWYRQSLGQGLEFLIYFQGNSAPDKSGLPSDRFSAERTGGSVSTLTIQRTQQEDSAVYLCASSRRTSGRAWDTQYFGPGTRLTVL.

The rearrangement joins TRBV4-1 to TRBJ1-4; 9 bases are a match to TRBD1. This CDR3 has 17 amino acids. V lost 0 bases, J lost 0 bases, and 2 bases stayed unmatched. Germline CDR1 is MGHRA and CDR2 is YSYEKL. The CDR3 nucleotides read TGCGCCAGCAGCCAAGAGACAGGGGGACCAACTAATGAAAAACTGTTTTTT. Translation gives CASSQETGGPTNEKLFF.

The rearrangement uses TRBV10-1 and TRBJ1-1; D is undetermined. Germline CDR1 and CDR2: WNHNN and SYGVQD (reference sequence). The V end lost 6 bases, the J end lost 0 bases, and 8 bases lay between the germline ends. The CDR3 contains 13 residues. In DNA, the CDR3 is TGCGCCAGCAGAAGGAGCATGAACACTGAAGCTTTCTTT. It specifies CASRRSMNTEAFF.

J is TRBJ2-7 and V is TRBV29-1; TRBD2 is a possible D gene (5 bases). CDR3 length equals 13 residues. In germline, CDR1 is SQVTM, CDR2 ANQGSEA. V lost 4 bases, J lost 0 bases, and 10 bases lay in between. Here the CDR3 DNA reads TGCAGCGTTGTGCAGGAGGCCTCCTACGAGCAGTACTTC. It specifies CSVVQEASYEQYF.

This chain uses TRBV7-8 with TRBJ1-5; TRBD1 is a possible D gene (5 bases). V was shortened by 4 bases and J by 3 bases, with 13 bases between the two germline ends. The CDR3 is made up of 15 amino acids. CDR1 and CDR2 (germline): SGHVS, FQNEAQ. CDR3 residues: CASSSGHMNNQPQHF. The CDR3 DNA reads as TGTGCCAGCAGCTCTGGACATATGAACAATCAGCCCCAGCATTTT.

The chain is built from TRBV18 and TRBJ1-1, with 8 bases that match TRBD1. Germline CDR1 is KGHSH and CDR2 is LQKENI. The V segment lost 2 bases and the J segment 3 bases; nucleotides outside the gene matches: 14. The CDR3 covers 18 residues. The CDR3 spells CASSPRGLGQGGYTEAFF. DNA for the CDR3: TGTGCCAGCTCACCAAGGGGCCTCGGACAGGGAGGTTACACTGAAGCTTTCTTT. Based on the CDR3 plus reference TRBV18 and TRBJ1-1, the full variable domain is NAGVMQNPRHLVRRRGQEARLRCSPMKGHSHVYWYRQLPEEGLKFMVYLQKENIIDESGMPKERFSAEFPKEGPSILRIQQVVRGDSAAYFCASSPRGLGQGGYTEAFFGQGTRLTVV.